The sample holds many counts of the clone carrying this T cell receptor beta chain. The data stem from a study of T cells in Graves' hyperthyroidism and ophthalmopathy. RNA transcripts gave rise to amplified TCR beta CDR3 regions. First-round RT-PCR with HTBI primers amplified the TCR CDR3 region. From the multiplex PCR reads, TCRdb called clonotypes with MiXCR, one entry per CDR3 protein. There are around 400,000 distinct CDR3 sequences in the sample; more than 15% occur only once, and about a quarter lies in the top ten. V lost 10 bases and J lost 12, with 28 bases in between. Germline V lookup: CDR1 MNHEY, CDR2 SMNVEV (reference sequence). The CDR3 has 15 amino acids. Not enrolled were patients with uncontrolled infection, other autoimmune disease, pregnancy or lactation. The PBMCs studied were ones that came from 10 ml fresh peripheral blood.

The chain employs TRBV27 and TRBJ2-1; D is possibly TRBD1 or TRBD2 (6 bases each). The receptor was isolated from a woman aged 18-30 years with Graves' hyperthyroidism that later progressed to Graves' ophthalmopathy. The sample taken for sequencing was blood. The CDR3 nucleotides are TGTGCCACTACCTTTAGGTGGGAGGCTGGAGGGGGGCAGTTCTTC. Translated, it gives CATTFRWEAGGGQFF.